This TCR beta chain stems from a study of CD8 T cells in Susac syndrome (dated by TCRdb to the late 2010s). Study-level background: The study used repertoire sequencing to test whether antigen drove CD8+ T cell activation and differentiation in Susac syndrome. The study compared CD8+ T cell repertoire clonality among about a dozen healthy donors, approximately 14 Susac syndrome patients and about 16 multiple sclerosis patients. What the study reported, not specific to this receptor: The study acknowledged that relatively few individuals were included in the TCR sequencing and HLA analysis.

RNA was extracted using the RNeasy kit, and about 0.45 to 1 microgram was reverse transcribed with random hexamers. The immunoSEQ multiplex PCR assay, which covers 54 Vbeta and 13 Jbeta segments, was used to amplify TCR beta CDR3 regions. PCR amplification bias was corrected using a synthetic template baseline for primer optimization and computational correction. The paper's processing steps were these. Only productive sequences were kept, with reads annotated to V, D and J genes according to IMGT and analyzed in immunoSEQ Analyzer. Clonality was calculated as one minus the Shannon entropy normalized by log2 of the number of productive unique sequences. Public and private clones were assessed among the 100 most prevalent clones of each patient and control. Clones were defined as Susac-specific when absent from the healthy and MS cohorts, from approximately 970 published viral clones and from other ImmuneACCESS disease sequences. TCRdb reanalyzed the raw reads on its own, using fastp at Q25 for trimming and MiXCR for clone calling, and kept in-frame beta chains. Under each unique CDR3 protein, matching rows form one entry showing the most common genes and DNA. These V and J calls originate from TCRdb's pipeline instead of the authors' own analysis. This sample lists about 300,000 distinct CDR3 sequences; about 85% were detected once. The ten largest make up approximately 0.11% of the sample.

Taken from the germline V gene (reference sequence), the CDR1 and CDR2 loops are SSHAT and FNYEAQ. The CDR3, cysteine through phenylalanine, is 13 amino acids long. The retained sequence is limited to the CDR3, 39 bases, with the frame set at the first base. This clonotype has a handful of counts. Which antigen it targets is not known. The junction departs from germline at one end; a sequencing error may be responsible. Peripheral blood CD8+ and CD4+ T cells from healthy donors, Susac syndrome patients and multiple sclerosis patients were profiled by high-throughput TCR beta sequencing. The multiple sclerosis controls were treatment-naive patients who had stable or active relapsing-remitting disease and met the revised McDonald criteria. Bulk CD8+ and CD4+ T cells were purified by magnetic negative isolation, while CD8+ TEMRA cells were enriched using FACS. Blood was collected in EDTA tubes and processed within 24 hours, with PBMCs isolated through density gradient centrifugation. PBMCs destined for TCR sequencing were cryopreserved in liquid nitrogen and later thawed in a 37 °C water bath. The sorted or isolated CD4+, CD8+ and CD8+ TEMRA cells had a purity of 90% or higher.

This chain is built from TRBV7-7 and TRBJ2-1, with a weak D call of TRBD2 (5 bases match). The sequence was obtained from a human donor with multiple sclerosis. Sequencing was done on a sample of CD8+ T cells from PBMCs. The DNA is TGTGCTAGCAGCTTGGAGGCCTACAATGAGCAGTTCTTC. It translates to CASSLEAYNEQFF.